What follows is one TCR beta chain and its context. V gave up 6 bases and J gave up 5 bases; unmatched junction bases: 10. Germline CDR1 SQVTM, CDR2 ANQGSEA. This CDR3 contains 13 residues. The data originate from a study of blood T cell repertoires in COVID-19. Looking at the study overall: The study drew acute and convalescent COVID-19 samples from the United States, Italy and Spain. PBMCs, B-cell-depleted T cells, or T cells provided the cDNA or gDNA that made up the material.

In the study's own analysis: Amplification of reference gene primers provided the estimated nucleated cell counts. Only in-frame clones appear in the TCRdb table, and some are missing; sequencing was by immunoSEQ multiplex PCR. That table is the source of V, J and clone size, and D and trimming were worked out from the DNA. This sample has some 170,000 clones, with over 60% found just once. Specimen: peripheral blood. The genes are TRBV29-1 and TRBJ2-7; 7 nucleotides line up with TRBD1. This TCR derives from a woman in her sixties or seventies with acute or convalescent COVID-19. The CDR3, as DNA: TGCAGCGTGGGGAGACAGGGCGCCAACGAGCAGTACTTC. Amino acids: CSVGRQGANEQYF.